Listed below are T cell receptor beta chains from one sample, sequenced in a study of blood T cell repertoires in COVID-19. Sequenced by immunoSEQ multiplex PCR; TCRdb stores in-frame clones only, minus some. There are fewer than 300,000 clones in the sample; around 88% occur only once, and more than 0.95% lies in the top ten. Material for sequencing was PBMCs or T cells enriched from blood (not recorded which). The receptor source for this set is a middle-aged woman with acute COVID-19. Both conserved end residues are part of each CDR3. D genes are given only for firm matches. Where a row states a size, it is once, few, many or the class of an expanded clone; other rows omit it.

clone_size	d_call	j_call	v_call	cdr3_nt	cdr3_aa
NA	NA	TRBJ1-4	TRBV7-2	TGTGCCAGCAGCCCCCCCTCGATCCACACCGAAAAACTGTTTTTT	CASSPPSIHTEKLFF
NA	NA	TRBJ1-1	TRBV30	TGTGCCTGGAGTGAAAAAGGGGTTGAAGCTTTCTTT	CAWSEKGVEAFF
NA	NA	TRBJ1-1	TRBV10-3	TGTGCCACCTTAACAGGGAATCGCGATGAAGCTTTCTTT	CATLTGNRDEAFF
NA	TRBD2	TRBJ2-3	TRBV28	TGTGCCACCACTTTGGGGACTAGCGGGAGCATCGGTACGCAGTATTTT	CATTLGTSGSIGTQYF
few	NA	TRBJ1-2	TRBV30	TGTGCCTGGAAAATAAGGGAGGACTATGGCTACACCTTC	CAWKIREDYGYTF
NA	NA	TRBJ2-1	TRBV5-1	TGCGCCAGCAGCTTTTACGACAGCTCCTACAATGAGCAGTTCTTC	CASSFYDSSYNEQFF
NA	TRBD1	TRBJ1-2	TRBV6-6	TGTGCCAGTGGGCGCGAGGGGGCCCAGAGGAATGGCTACACCTTC	CASGREGAQRNGYTF
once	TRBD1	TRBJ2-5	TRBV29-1	TGCAGCGCTTCGGGACAGTTCGAGACCCAGTACTTC	CSASGQFETQYF
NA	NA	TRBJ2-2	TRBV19	TGTGCCAGTACCTTAGCGGGGGAGCTGTTTTTT	CASTLAGELFF
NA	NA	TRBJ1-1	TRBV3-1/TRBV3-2	TGTGCCAGCAGGAACACAGATCTAAACACTGAAGCTTTCTTT	CASRNTDLNTEAFF
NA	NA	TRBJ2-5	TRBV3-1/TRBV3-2	TGTGCCAGCAGCCAAGATTGGGCAGTACAAGAGACCCAGTACTTC	CASSQDWAVQETQYF
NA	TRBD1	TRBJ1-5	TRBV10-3	TGTGCCATCAGTGAGAGACAGGGGATCCAGCCCCAGCATTTT	CAISERQGIQPQHF
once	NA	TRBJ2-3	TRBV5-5	TGTGCCAGCAGCTTCTCCCCAGATACGCAGTATTTT	CASSFSPDTQYF
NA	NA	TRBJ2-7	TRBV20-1	TGCAGTGCTAGTCAACCGGGGGGCAACGAGCAGTACTTC	CSASQPGGNEQYF
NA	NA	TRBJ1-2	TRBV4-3	TGCGCCAGCAGCCTAGCGGGGGTTAACTATGGCTACACCTTC	CASSLAGVNYGYTF
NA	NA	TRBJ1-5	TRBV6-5	TGTGCCAGCTCTCGGGGGTGGAATCAGCCCCAGCATTTT	CASSRGWNQPQHF
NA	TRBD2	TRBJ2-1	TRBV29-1	TGCAGCGCAGGACTAGCGGGAGTTGAGCAGTTCTTC	CSAGLAGVEQFF
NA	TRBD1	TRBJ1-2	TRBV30	TGTGCCTGGGCGGCGGGACAGGGGTTGAACTATGGCTACACCTTC	CAWAAGQGLNYGYTF
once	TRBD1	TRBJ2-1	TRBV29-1	TGCAGCGTTGAATTCCCAGGGGGTCCCAGCTCCTACAATGAGCAGTTCTTC	CSVEFPGGPSSYNEQFF
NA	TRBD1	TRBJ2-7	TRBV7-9	TGTGCCAGCGCCGGGACAGGGGGTCCCTACGAGCAGTACTTC	CASAGTGGPYEQYF
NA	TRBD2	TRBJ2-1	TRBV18	TGTGCCAGCTCACCACCGGGTAGCGGGGGTAATGAGCAGTTCTTC	CASSPPGSGGNEQFF
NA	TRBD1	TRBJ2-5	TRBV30	TGTGCCTGGAGGCCGGGACAGGGGTACGAGGAGACCCAGTACTTC	CAWRPGQGYEETQYF